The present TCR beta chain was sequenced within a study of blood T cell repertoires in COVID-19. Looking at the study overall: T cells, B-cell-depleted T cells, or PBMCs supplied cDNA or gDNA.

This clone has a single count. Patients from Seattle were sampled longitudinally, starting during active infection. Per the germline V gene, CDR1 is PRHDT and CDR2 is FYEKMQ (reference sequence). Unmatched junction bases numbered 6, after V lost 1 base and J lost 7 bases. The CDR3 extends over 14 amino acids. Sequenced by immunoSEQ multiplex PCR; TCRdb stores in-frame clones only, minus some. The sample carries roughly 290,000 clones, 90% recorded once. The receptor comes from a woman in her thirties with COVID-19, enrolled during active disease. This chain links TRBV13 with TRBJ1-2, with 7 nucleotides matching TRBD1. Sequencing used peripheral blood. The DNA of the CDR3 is TGTGCCAGCAGCTTAGTCACAGGGGCTAGTGGCTACACCTTC. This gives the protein CASSLVTGASGYTF.